Shown below are 3 T cell receptor beta chains from a single sample sequenced in a study of blood T cell repertoires in COVID-19 (dated by TCRdb to about 2020). The library was produced with the immunoSEQ multiplex PCR assay. TCRdb took this table from immuneACCESS and kept in-frame rearrangements with V and J called. Such tables lack part of the clones; where checked against another copy, unresolved V genes explain under half of the gap, and the rest is unexplained. Present in this sample are about 140,000 clones, 87% of which were seen just once. About two fifths of the sample goes to the ten largest clones. The sequenced sample consisted of peripheral blood. The receptor source for this set is a man aged 45-60 years who had recovered from COVID-19.

The gene calls are TRBV6-5 and TRBJ2-7, with D unresolved. From germline, CDR1 is MNHEY and CDR2 SVGAGI. This CDR3 spans 15 amino acids. V dropped 3 bases and J dropped 1 base, with 13 bases sitting between them. CDR3 sequence reads: CASSYTQDFSYEQYF. The CDR3 DNA reads as TGTGCCAGCAGTTATACGCAGGATTTTTCCTACGAGCAGTACTTC.

The chain uses TRBV7-9 and TRBJ2-1, with D possibly TRBD1 on 6 matching bases. This CDR3 is built from 18 residues. Germline lookup yields CDR1 SEHNR and CDR2 FQNEAQ (reference sequence). V gave up 0 bases and J gave up 0 bases, with 15 bases separating them. The chain's CDR3 is CASSLAYIGQSSYNEQFF. CDR3 DNA sequence: TGTGCCAGCAGCTTAGCGTACATAGGACAGAGCTCCTACAATGAGCAGTTCTTC. The full variable domain, completed using reference TRBV7-9 and TRBJ2-1, is DTGVSQNPRHKITKRGQNVTFRCDPISEHNRLYWYRQTLGQGPEFLTYFQNEAQLEKSRLLSDRFSAERPKGSFSTLEIQRTEQGDSAMYLCASSLAYIGQSSYNEQFFGPGTRLTVL.

CDR3: CASRPAGTVRNTIYF. The CDR3 region has the DNA TGTGCCAGCAGGCCGGCCGGGACTGTTCGAAACACCATATATTTT. The rearrangement links TRBV6-5 to TRBJ1-3, with D maybe TRBD1 (5 bases). Germline-derived CDR1 and CDR2 are MNHEY and SVGAGI. This CDR3 comprises 15 residues. The V end lost 6 bases, the J end lost 5 bases, and 17 bases lay between the germline ends.